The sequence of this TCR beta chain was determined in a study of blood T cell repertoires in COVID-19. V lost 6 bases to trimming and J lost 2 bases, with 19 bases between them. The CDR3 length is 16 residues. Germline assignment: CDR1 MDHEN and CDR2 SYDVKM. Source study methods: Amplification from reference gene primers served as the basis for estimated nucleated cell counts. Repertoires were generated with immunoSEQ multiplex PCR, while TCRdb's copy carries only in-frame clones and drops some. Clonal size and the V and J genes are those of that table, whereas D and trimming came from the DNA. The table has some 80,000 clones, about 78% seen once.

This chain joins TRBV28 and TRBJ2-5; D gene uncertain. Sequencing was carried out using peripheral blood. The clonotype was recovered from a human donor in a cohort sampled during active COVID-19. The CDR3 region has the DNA TGTGCCAGCAGCCCTCCTCATTCGACACTTCAAGAGACCCAGTACTTC. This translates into CASSPPHSTLQETQYF.